The next 29 T cell receptor beta chains were all read from a single sample in a study. TCRdb reprocessed the 5' RACE reads via MiXCR and lists one record per CDR3 protein. Of roughly 50,000 distinct CDR3 sequences listed, approximately 23% were seen once; the top ten hold 3.2%. The specimen sequenced was tumor-infiltrating naive CD4+ T cells sorted from the breast tumor. The subset is: naive CD4+ T cells, CD4+CD45RA+CD25-. Receptors originate from a female donor with breast cancer.

This clonotype was seen more than once but under ten times. The chain has TRBV10-3 and TRBJ1-4; no clear D. Germline V gene sequence: CDR1 ENHRY, CDR2 SYGVKD. The CDR3 totals 11 residues. The V and J ends lost 10 bases and 6 bases respectively, with 9 bases between them. The CDR3 DNA follows: TGTGCCACGGGAGGCTATGAAAAACTGTTTTTT. Translating it yields CATGGYEKLFF.

This clonotype has only a few counts. The chain combines TRBV6-1 with TRBJ1-5; D gene uncertain. Germline V lookup: CDR1 MNHNS, CDR2 SASEGT. The CDR3 totals 11 residues. V was pared by 8 bases and J by 9 bases, with 11 bases between. The CDR3 region is CASRSGTPQHF. In DNA form, the CDR3 reads TGTGCCAGCCGTTCGGGTACGCCCCAGCATTTT.

In its sample, this clonotype was seen many times. CDR3 residues: CASSPIGQGVRTEAFF. CDR3 in DNA: TGTGCCAGCAGTCCCATAGGACAGGGGGTAAGAACTGAAGCTTTCTTT. This rearrangement joins TRBV12-3 or TRBV12-4 to TRBJ1-1, with 10 nucleotides matching TRBD1. The CDR3 extends over 16 amino acids. V lost 5 bases to trimming and J lost 5 bases; unmatched junction nucleotides: 11.

The rearrangement joins TRBV2 to TRBJ2-1; tentatively, D is TRBD2 (5 bases). Germline CDR1 is SNHLY and CDR2 is FYNNEI. The CDR3 covers 13 residues. Trimming cost V 6 bases and J 5 bases, with 11 bases left between them. The CDR3 spells CASSGMSNNEQFF. In DNA form, the CDR3 reads TGTGCCAGCAGCGGGATGTCCAACAATGAGCAGTTCTTC.

The chain uses TRBV27 and TRBJ2-7; D might be TRBD1 (6 bases). The V and J ends lost 0 bases and 2 bases respectively, with 11 bases between them. The CDR3 is 15 amino acids. Germline CDR1 MNHEY, CDR2 SMNVEV (reference sequence). The CDR3 loop reads CASSLSRGTPYEQYF. The CDR3 DNA follows: TGTGCCAGCAGTTTATCGAGGGGGACGCCCTACGAGCAGTACTTC.

This clonotype was seen ten or more times. The V call is TRBV20-1, the J call TRBJ1-3; no clear D. This CDR3 spans 14 amino acids. V lost 5 bases and J lost 0, with 11 bases in between. Germline CDR1 DFQATT, CDR2 SNEGSKA (reference sequence). The CDR3 spells CSASDNRSGNTIYF. CDR3 coding DNA: TGCAGTGCTTCCGACAACCGCTCTGGAAACACCATATATTTT.

This clonotype was seen a handful of times. The genes are TRBV20-1 and TRBJ1-3, with D possibly being TRBD1 (6 bases). CDR1 is DFQATT, CDR2 SNEGSKA, per germline (reference sequence). The length of the CDR3 is 12 residues. Trimming shortened V by 3 bases and J by 8 bases, and 11 bases separated the two germline ends. The CDR3 spells CSASGGQDTIYF. CDR3 DNA sequence: TGCAGTGCTAGCGGGGGGCAGGACACCATATATTTT.

This clonotype turned up a few times. V and J are TRBV10-3 and TRBJ2-2, with D perhaps TRBD2 (6 bases). CDR1 ENHRY and CDR2 SYGVKD come from the germline V gene. There are 14 residues in the CDR3. The V gene lost 6 bases and the J gene lost 3 bases, with 11 bases spanning the gap. The CDR3 DNA sequence: TGTGCCATCAGGGCTAGCGTGGACACCGGGGAGCTGTTTTTT. It encodes CAIRASVDTGELFF.

The chain carries TRBV7-8 and TRBJ2-7; possible D gene TRBD1, 5 bases. This CDR3 region has 13 residues. Trimming left V 4 bases short and J 3 bases short, with 10 bases between. Germline CDR1 is SGHVS and CDR2 is FQNEAQ. The CDR3 protein is CASSSGAHYEQYF. The CDR3 DNA is TGTGCCAGCAGCTCTGGGGCGCACTACGAGCAGTACTTC.

This clonotype occurred a few times. The chain combines TRBV28 with TRBJ2-7; 9 bases line up with TRBD2. CDR1 and CDR2 (germline): MDHEN, SYDVKM. This CDR3 contains 14 residues. V dropped 7 bases and J dropped 3; count of bases not matched to a gene: 7. CDR3 amino acids: CASKGTSRHYEQYF. As DNA, the CDR3 is TGTGCCAGCAAGGGGACTAGCAGACACTACGAGCAGTACTTC.

There are a few counts of this clonotype. The gene calls are TRBV6-2 or TRBV6-3 and TRBJ2-2; the D is unclear. This CDR3 has 14 amino acids. Germline V gene data show CDR1 as MNHEY and CDR2 as SVGEGT. V was cut by 2 bases and J by 5 bases, with 9 bases left in between. The CDR3 nucleotides read TGTGCCAGCAGTTACGCGGTGATTACCGGGGAGCTGTTTTTT. Amino acid sequence: CASSYAVITGELFF.

This clonotype has a handful of counts. The chain carries TRBV12-3 or TRBV12-4 and TRBJ1-5; perhaps TRBD1 as D (6 bases). This CDR3 has 16 amino acids. Trimming took 5 bases from V and 3 from J, leaving 17 bases between them. CDR3 DNA sequence: TGTGCCAGCAGTCGGGGGGCGAGTGGGGTCAATCAGCCCCAGCATTTT. As protein: CASSRGASGVNQPQHF.

This clonotype was seen only a few times. This chain links TRBV5-1 with TRBJ2-7; 7 bases align to TRBD2. CDR3 length equals 18 residues. Germline trimming cut 0 bases from V and 2 bases from J; bases unmatched to any gene: 14. CDR1 and CDR2 from the germline V gene are SGHRS and YFSETQ. CDR3 coding DNA: TGCGCCAGCAGCTTGGGGCTAGCGGTACCTCCCGTAACCTACGAGCAGTACTTC. This encodes CASSLGLAVPPVTYEQYF.

This chain links TRBV20-1 with TRBJ2-3; 9 bases align to TRBD2. The length of the CDR3 is 14 residues. J lost 4 bases, V lost 1 base, and 3 bases had no gene match. Looked up from germline, CDR1 is DFQATT and CDR2 is SNEGSKA (reference sequence). CDR3 nucleotides: TGCAGTGCTAGAGTGGCGGGAGGGCCAGATACGCAGTATTTT. Its translation: CSARVAGGPDTQYF.

The CDR3 protein is CASSPGLDNYEQYF. The CDR3 DNA sequence: TGTGCCAGCTCACCCGGACTAGATAACTACGAGCAGTACTTC. The chain has TRBV18 and TRBJ2-7; TRBD2 matches 7 bases. This CDR3 has 14 residues. CDR1 and CDR2 from the germline V gene are KGHSH and LQKENI. Trimming took 3 bases from V and 3 from J; bases not matched to a gene: 5.

This clonotype was picked up a small number of times. V gene TRBV30 combines with J gene TRBJ1-1; tentatively, D is TRBD1 (5 bases). CDR1 GTSNPN and CDR2 SVGIG come from the germline V gene (reference sequence). This CDR3 spans 15 amino acids. Trimming took off 2 bases at V and 4 bases at J, with 17 bases between the two ends. DNA of the CDR3: TGTGCCTGGAGTAAGCCAGCGGGGCGCTCCACTGAAGCTTTCTTT. The encoded protein is CAWSKPAGRSTEAFF.

On this clonotype: A much larger clone lies a single base off, so this may be a read error. This CDR3 is missing its conserved last phenylalanine or tryptophan, likely due to a read error. DNA of the CDR3: TGTGCCAGCAGCTTAGAGCGGTCCGCCCAGACCCAGTACCTC. This codes for CASSLERSAQTQYL. V and J are TRBV11-3 and TRBJ2-5; unclear D gene. The V end was cut by 0 bases, the J end by 6 bases, with 11 bases between. This CDR3 spans 14 amino acids. Germline V lookup: CDR1 SGHNT, CDR2 YENEEA.

V usage is TRBV3-1 and J usage is TRBJ1-1; 7 positions agree with TRBD1. The trim removed 4 bases at V and 3 bases at J, leaving 14 bases unmatched. Germline CDR1 LGHDT, CDR2 YNNKEL (reference sequence). This CDR3 is 17 amino acids long. The CDR3 loop is CASSPPPSTGRDTEAFF. CDR3 in DNA: TGTGCCAGCAGCCCTCCTCCATCGACAGGGAGGGACACTGAAGCTTTCTTT.

The sample holds a few counts of this clonotype. The CDR3 loop reads CASSDRGGQPQHF. The CDR3 DNA reads TGTGCCAGCAGTGACAGGGGCGGCCAGCCCCAGCATTTT. V and J are TRBV6-5 and TRBJ1-5, with 8 bases aligning to TRBD1. The CDR3 has 13 amino acids. Germline V CDR1 and CDR2: MNHEY, SVGAGI. The V gene end was trimmed by 5 bases and the J gene end by 7 bases; junction bases not matched to a gene: 4.

This clonotype was recorded many times. The chain combines TRBV5-1 with TRBJ1-2; D is ambiguous. Germline V CDR1 and CDR2: SGHRS, YFSETQ. This CDR3 has 13 amino acids. V lost 4 bases, J lost 8 bases, and 15 bases lay in between. CDR3 nucleotide sequence: TGCGCCAGCAGCCCGGTGGGGTTGGGCGGCTACACCTTC. Amino acids: CASSPVGLGGYTF.

This chain links TRBV18 with TRBJ2-7; D assignment may be TRBD1 or TRBD2 (5 bases each). V was cut by 3 bases and J by 5 bases, with 8 bases left in between. Germline loops: CDR1 KGHSH, CDR2 LQKENI. This CDR3 is 12 amino acids long. CDR3 in DNA: TGTGCCAGCTCACCGGGACGCAACGAGCAGTACTTC. It translates to CASSPGRNEQYF.

This clonotype was found a few times. The V call is TRBV21-1, the J call TRBJ2-7. TRBV21-1 is recorded as a pseudogene. This CDR3 has 14 amino acids. The CDR3 DNA reads TGTGCCAGCAGCGAGAGGTTTGGGGACTACGAGCAGTACTTC. Translated: CASSERFGDYEQYF.

The chain has TRBV6-6 and TRBJ2-1, with 10 bases aligning to TRBD1. Per the germline V gene, CDR1 is MNHNY and CDR2 is SVGAGI (reference sequence). The CDR3 is 17 residues long. Unmatched junction bases numbered 8, after V lost 6 bases and J lost 0 bases. This CDR3 is CASRGGQGRVSYNEQFF. The CDR3 nucleotides read TGTGCCAGCAGGGGGGGACAGGGGAGGGTCTCCTACAATGAGCAGTTCTTC.

This clonotype was counted a few times. The CDR3 protein is CASSVGQGVYEQYF. CDR3 nucleotides: TGTGCCAGCAGCGTAGGACAGGGGGTCTACGAGCAGTACTTC. The rearrangement links TRBV9 to TRBJ2-7; 9 bases agree with TRBD1. Per germline, CDR1 SGDLS and CDR2 YYNGEE. V trimming: 0 bases; J trimming: 3 bases; junction bases outside the gene matches: 1. The CDR3 has 14 amino acids.

This clonotype appeared a few times. The chain uses TRBV25-1 and TRBJ2-1, with 8 bases identical to TRBD2. There are 16 residues in the CDR3. Germline values: CDR1 MGHDK, CDR2 SYGVNS. V was clipped by 1 base and J by 4 bases; unmatched bases: 6. CDR3 DNA sequence: TGTGCCAGCAGTGAATGGGGGACTAGGAGGTACAATGAGCAGTTCTTC. Residues: CASSEWGTRRYNEQFF. Variable domain in full (rest from reference TRBV25-1 and TRBJ2-1): EADIYQTPRYLVIGTGKKITLECSQTMGHDKMYWYQQDPGMELHLIHYSYGVNSTEKGDLSSESTVSRIRTEHFPLTLESARPSHTSQYLCASSEWGTRRYNEQFFGPGTRLTVL.

CDR3 in DNA: TGCGCCAGCAGCCCAACGCCCCGGGGGGGCTCTGGAAACACCATATATTTT. Its translation is CASSPTPRGGSGNTIYF. The rearrangement joins TRBV5-1 to TRBJ1-3; D is perhaps TRBD1 (5 bases). CDR3 size: 17 residues. Per germline, CDR1 SGHRS and CDR2 YFSETQ. Trimming took off 4 bases at V and 0 bases at J, with 17 bases between the two ends.

This clonotype was detected a few times. The V and J genes are TRBV5-1 and TRBJ2-3; tentative D call: TRBD2 (5 bases). Germline CDR1 and CDR2: SGHRS and YFSETQ. Trimming cost V 4 bases and J 3 bases, with 15 bases left between them. The CDR3 sequence is 15 residues long. The CDR3 DNA reads TGCGCCAGCAGCCGACTCGGGATCTTAACAGATACGCAGTATTTT. Translating gives CASSRLGILTDTQYF.

This clonotype was found many times. The chain is built from TRBV12-3 or TRBV12-4 and TRBJ1-1; D remains ambiguous. The CDR3 has 13 amino acids. V shed 3 bases and J shed 4 bases, with 9 bases lying between them. CDR3 DNA: TGTGCCAGCAGTTTGGGGATGGGCACTGAAGCTTTCTTT. This translates into CASSLGMGTEAFF.

This clonotype was counted only a few times. The chain joins TRBV7-9 to TRBJ1-5, with TRBD1 as a possible D gene (6 bases). The CDR3 extends over 16 amino acids. V shed 1 base and J shed 4 bases, with 14 bases lying between them. The germline V gene has CDR1 SEHNR and CDR2 FQNEAQ (reference sequence). Written as DNA, the CDR3 is TGTGCCAGCAGCTTAGATGGGACACCAGAAAATCAGCCCCAGCATTTT. It yields the protein CASSLDGTPENQPQHF. Combining the CDR3 with reference TRBV7-9 and TRBJ1-5 gives the whole variable domain DTGVSQNPRHKITKRGQNVTFRCDPISEHNRLYWYRQTLGQGPEFLTYFQNEAQLEKSRLLSDRFSAERPKGSFSTLEIQRTEQGDSAMYLCASSLDGTPENQPQHFGDGTRLSIL.